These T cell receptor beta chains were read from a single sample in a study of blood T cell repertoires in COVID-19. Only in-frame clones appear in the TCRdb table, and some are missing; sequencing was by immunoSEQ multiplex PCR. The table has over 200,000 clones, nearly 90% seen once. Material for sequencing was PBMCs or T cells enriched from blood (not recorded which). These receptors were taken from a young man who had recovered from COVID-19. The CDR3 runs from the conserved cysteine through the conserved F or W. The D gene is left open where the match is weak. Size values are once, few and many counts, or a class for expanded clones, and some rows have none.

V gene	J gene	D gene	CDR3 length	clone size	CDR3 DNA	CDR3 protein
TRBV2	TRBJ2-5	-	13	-	TGTGCCAGCAGTATTCTAAACCATGAGACCCAGTACTTC	CASSILNHETQYF
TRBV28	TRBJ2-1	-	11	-	TGTGCCAGCAGTTCATTCCGGGAGCAGTTCTTC	CASSSFREQFF
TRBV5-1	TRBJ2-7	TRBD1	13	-	TGCGCCAGCACGGACAGGGAAGGCTACGAGCAGTACTTC	CASTDREGYEQYF
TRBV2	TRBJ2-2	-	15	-	TGTGCCAGCAGTGAATTACGAAGCGACACCGGGGAGCTGTTTTTT	CASSELRSDTGELFF
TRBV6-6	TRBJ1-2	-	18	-	TGTGCCAGCAGTCTGACAATCGACAGCTCGAACTACCTCTATGGCTACACCTTC	CASSLTIDSSNYLYGYTF
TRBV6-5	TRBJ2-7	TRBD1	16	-	TGTGCCAGCAGTTACTCGACAGGGGCCGAGTTTTACGAGCAGTACTTC	CASSYSTGAEFYEQYF
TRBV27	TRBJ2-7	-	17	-	TGTGCCAGCAGTGGGCGTTCACAGGTCCCTCCCGGGTTGGAGCAGTACTTC	CASSGRSQVPPGLEQYF
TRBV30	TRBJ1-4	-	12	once	TGTGCCTGGACGCTCGGGGGGGAAAAACTGTTTTTT	CAWTLGGEKLFF
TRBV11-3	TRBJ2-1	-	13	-	TGTGCCAGCAGCTTACCTCTCACGGGGGAGCAGTTCTTC	CASSLPLTGEQFF
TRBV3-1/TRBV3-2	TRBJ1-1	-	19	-	TGTGCCAGCAGCCAAGACCCCTCGGAGGTGAGGCCGAGGAACACTGAAGCTTTCTTT	CASSQDPSEVRPRNTEAFF
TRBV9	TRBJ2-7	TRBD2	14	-	TGTGCCAGCAGCGTTACCGGGACTAGTGTCGAGCAGTACTTC	CASSVTGTSVEQYF
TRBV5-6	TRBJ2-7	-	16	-	TGTGCCAGCAGCTCTGGGGGCGAGCGCGCAACCTACGAGCAGTACTTC	CASSSGGERATYEQYF
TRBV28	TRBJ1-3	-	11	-	TGTGCCAGCAGTTCAGGAAACACCATATATTTT	CASSSGNTIYF
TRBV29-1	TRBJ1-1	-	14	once	TGCAGCGTCTGTCTTCCCGGGACTAACACTGAAGCTTTCTTT	CSVCLPGTNTEAFF
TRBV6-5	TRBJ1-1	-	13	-	TGTGCCAGCAGGCTCCCGACAGGCACTGAAGCTTTCTTT	CASRLPTGTEAFF
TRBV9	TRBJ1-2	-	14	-	TGTGCCAGCAGCGTAGTCGAGGTGTCCTATGGCTACACCTTC	CASSVVEVSYGYTF
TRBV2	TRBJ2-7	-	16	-	TGTGCCAACAGTTTCACTCCTAGCTATACTTCCTACGAGCAGTACTTC	CANSFTPSYTSYEQYF
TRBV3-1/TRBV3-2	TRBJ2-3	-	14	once	TGTGCCAGCAGCCGGGACTTTAGCACAGATACGCAGTATTTT	CASSRDFSTDTQYF
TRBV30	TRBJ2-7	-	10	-	TGTGCCTGGGAGGCAGGGGAGCAGTACTTC	CAWEAGEQYF
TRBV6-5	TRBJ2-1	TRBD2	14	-	TGTGCCAGCGTTCATAGCGGGACCTACAATGAGCAGTTCTTC	CASVHSGTYNEQFF
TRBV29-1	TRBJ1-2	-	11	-	TGCAGCGTCACGACAGGTGACGGCTACACCTTC	CSVTTGDGYTF
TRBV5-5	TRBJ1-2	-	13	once	TGTGCCAGCAGCCCCAGGCAGGGCTATGGCTACACCTTC	CASSPRQGYGYTF
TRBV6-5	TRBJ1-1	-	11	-	TGTGCCAGCAGTTACCCGGCTGAAGCTTTCTTT	CASSYPAEAFF